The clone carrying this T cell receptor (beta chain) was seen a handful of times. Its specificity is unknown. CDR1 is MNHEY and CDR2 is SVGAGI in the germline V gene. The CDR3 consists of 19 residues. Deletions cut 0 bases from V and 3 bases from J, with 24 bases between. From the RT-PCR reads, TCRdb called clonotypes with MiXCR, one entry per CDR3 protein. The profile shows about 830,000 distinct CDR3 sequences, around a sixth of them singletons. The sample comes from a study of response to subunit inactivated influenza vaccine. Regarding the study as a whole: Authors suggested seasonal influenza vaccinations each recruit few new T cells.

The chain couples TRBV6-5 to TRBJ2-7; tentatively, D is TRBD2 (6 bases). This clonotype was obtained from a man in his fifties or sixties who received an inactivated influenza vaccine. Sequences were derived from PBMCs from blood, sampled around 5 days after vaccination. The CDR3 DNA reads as TGTGCCAGCAGTTACTCGATATCGCGGGACCCCAAGGCCCTCTACGAGCAGTACTTC. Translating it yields CASSYSISRDPKALYEQYF.